One and the same sample provided the 22 T cell receptor beta chains below, sequenced in a study of cytomegalovirus exposure and HLA in healthy donors (dated by TCRdb to about 2017). Libraries came from the immunoSEQ multiplex PCR assay. For the multiplex PCR, a mixture combining 60 forward primers for TCR Vbeta segments and 13 reverse primers for TCR Jbeta segments was used. Entries here come from immuneACCESS through TCRdb and include only in-frame sequences with V and J called. Some clones fail to appear in such tables; in the studies checked, an unresolved V gene covers under half of the shortfall, and the cause of the remainder is unknown. A total of some 180,000 clones appear in this sample, over 65% of them only once. The leading ten clones occupy roughly 1.5% of the sample. The source material was PBMCs. The source of these receptors is a man aged 18 to 35 in good health and CMV-seronegative.

With regard to this clone: The sample carries other DNA sequences with the same CDR3. This chain connects TRBV27 to TRBJ1-3; 9 bases map to TRBD1. The CDR3 runs to 17 residues. The germline CDR1 and CDR2 sequences are MNHEY and SMNVEV (reference sequence). V lost 6 bases to trimming and J lost 5 bases; unmatched junction nucleotides: 14. This CDR3 reads CASRGDRVVSRRNTIYF. DNA of the CDR3: TGTGCCAGCAGGGGGGACAGGGTGGTTTCGCGTCGAAACACCATATATTTT.

The V gene is TRBV4-2, the J gene TRBJ1-6; perhaps TRBD1 as D (5 bases). The V end lost 0 bases, the J end lost 5 bases, and 11 bases lay between the germline ends. CDR1 LGHNA and CDR2 YNFKEQ come from the germline V gene. The CDR3 totals 16 residues. CDR3 protein: CASSQDPAGDNSPLHF. The CDR3 DNA is TGTGCCAGCAGCCAAGATCCCGCGGGGGATAATTCACCCCTCCACTTT.

The chain combines TRBV7-2 with TRBJ2-2, with 7 nucleotides matching TRBD2. The CDR3 consists of 15 residues. Per the germline V gene, CDR1 is SGHTA and CDR2 is FQGNSA. The junction had 9 bases not matched to a gene; V was cut back by 5 bases and J by 6 bases. This CDR3 reads CASSPPGRGAGELFF. The CDR3 DNA is TGTGCCAGCAGCCCCCCGGGCCGGGGGGCCGGGGAGCTGTTTTTT.

The chain is built from TRBV9 and TRBJ1-2; D is ambiguous. Germline V gene sequence: CDR1 SGDLS, CDR2 YYNGEE. Trimming removed 2 bases at V and 4 bases at J, with 9 bases between. The CDR3 is made up of 13 amino acids. CDR3 loop: CASSVTVSYGYTF. The CDR3 DNA sequence: TGTGCCAGCAGCGTTACAGTTTCCTATGGCTACACCTTC.

This clone has a single count. The J gene is TRBJ1-4, the V gene TRBV30; TRBD1 agrees at 8 bases. V lost 1 base to trimming and J lost 7 bases; unmatched junction nucleotides: 8. Germline CDR1 and CDR2: GTSNPN and SVGIG (reference sequence). The CDR3 totals 15 residues. This CDR3 is CAWSATWTGTEKLFF. As DNA, the CDR3 is TGTGCCTGGAGTGCCACGTGGACAGGGACTGAAAAACTGTTTTTT.

Turning to this clone: Other DNA sequences in the sample encode the same CDR3. The V and J genes are TRBV19 and TRBJ1-1; D not resolved. The germline CDR1 and CDR2 sequences are LNHDA and SQIVND (reference sequence). Trimming took off 5 bases at V and 8 bases at J, with 15 bases between the two ends. CDR3 length: 13 amino acids. CDR3 nucleotide sequence: TGTGCCAGTAGTGCCCGGAACGGAGGGGAAGCTTTCTTT. Protein sequence: CASSARNGGEAFF.

The rearrangement uses TRBV30 and TRBJ2-5; perhaps TRBD2 as D (5 bases). The V end was cut by 1 base, the J end by 10 bases, with 16 bases between. CDR1 GTSNPN and CDR2 SVGIG come from the germline V gene (reference sequence). The CDR3 loop spans 13 amino acids. Written as DNA, the CDR3 is TGTGCCTGGAGTGCCGGTACGGGGTGGGACCAGTACTTC. Translated: CAWSAGTGWDQYF.

The V and J genes are TRBV5-6 and TRBJ2-5, with 11 bases fitting TRBD2. Germline V CDR1 and CDR2: SGHDT, YYEEEE. The junction had 2 bases not matched to a gene; V was cut back by 4 bases and J by 3 bases. This CDR3 contains 14 residues. DNA for the CDR3: TGTGCCAGCAGCCAGGGACTAGCGGAAGAGACCCAGTACTTC. Translation gives CASSQGLAEETQYF.

CDR3 coding DNA: TGTGCCAGCAGGATAGCGGGAGGGTTAAATGAGCAGTTCTTC. Encoded protein: CASRIAGGLNEQFF. The chain is built from TRBV27 and TRBJ2-1; 11 positions agree with TRBD2. This CDR3 comprises 14 residues. Germline values: CDR1 MNHEY, CDR2 SMNVEV (reference sequence). V shed 6 bases, J shed 7 bases, and the junction held 5 bases outside the gene matches.

The chain couples TRBV2 to TRBJ2-5; 7 bases are shared with TRBD1. TRBJ2-7 explains the end of the DNA better; the J call may be wrong. The CDR3 runs to 13 residues. Germline loops: CDR1 SNHLY, CDR2 FYNNEI. CDR3 protein: CASRRDSSYEQYF. CDR3 bases: TGTGCCAGCAGACGGGACAGCTCCTACGAGCAGTACTTC.

V usage is TRBV7-9 and J usage is TRBJ2-5, with D uncertain. This CDR3 is 13 amino acids long. Germline V gene lookup returns CDR1 SEHNR and CDR2 FQNEAQ (reference sequence). The V end lost 3 bases, the J end lost 5 bases, and 10 bases lay between the germline ends. This chain's CDR3 is CASSLVSYETQYF. In nucleotides, the CDR3 is TGTGCCAGCAGCTTGGTATCCTATGAGACCCAGTACTTC.

The J gene is TRBJ2-2, the V gene TRBV30, with unresolved D. The CDR3 contains 14 residues. The germline CDR1 and CDR2 sequences are GTSNPN and SVGIG (reference sequence). Trimming cost V 3 bases and J 0 bases, with 8 bases left between them. The CDR3 coding sequence is TGTGCCTGGAGCCGGTTGTCGAACACCGGGGAGCTGTTTTTT. Protein: CAWSRLSNTGELFF.

Details on this clone: A read error may produce the germline difference seen at one junction end. V is TRBV7-9 and J is TRBJ1-2; D is uncertain. CDR3 length equals 12 residues. Per the germline V gene, CDR1 is SEHNR and CDR2 is FQNEAQ (reference sequence). The CDR3 loop reads CSSSPQSDGYTF. Here the CDR3 DNA reads TGTTCCAGCAGCCCGCAGTCCGATGGCTACACCTTC.

This clone was seen once. The CDR3 DNA sequence: TGTGCCAGCAGTGACGATAGCAGGGCCTATGGCTACACCTTC. Its protein is CASSDDSRAYGYTF. This sequence joins TRBV6-5 and TRBJ1-2; D perhaps matches TRBD1 (5 bases). CDR1 is MNHEY and CDR2 is SVGAGI in the germline V gene. Trimming took off 5 bases at V and 4 bases at J, with 14 bases between the two ends. This CDR3 comprises 14 residues.

This chain connects TRBV4-2 to TRBJ2-2; D remains ambiguous. V was clipped by 0 bases and J by 0 bases, with 8 bases between them. Germline loops: CDR1 LGHNA, CDR2 YNFKEQ. The CDR3 consists of 16 residues. The CDR3 coding sequence is TGTGCCAGCAGCCAAGAGAAGCGCCCGAACACCGGGGAGCTGTTTTTT. The encoded protein is CASSQEKRPNTGELFF.

V usage is TRBV6-6 and J usage is TRBJ2-5; the match to TRBD2 covers 8 bases. Trimming at V came to 6 bases and at J to 2 bases, leaving 5 bases not matched to a gene. The length of the CDR3 is 14 residues. CDR1 is MNHNY and CDR2 is SVGAGI in the germline V gene (reference sequence). CDR3 protein: CASRLGGGQETQYF. Here the CDR3 DNA reads TGTGCCAGCAGACTCGGGGGGGGGCAAGAGACCCAGTACTTC.

This clone was observed a single time. One end of the junction does not line up with germline, which may come from a read error. This chain connects TRBV6-5 to TRBJ2-7; 8 nucleotides match TRBD1. CDR3 length equals 15 residues. Germline V gene data show CDR1 as MNHEY and CDR2 as SVGAGI. The CDR3 here is CASSSGTGGSYERYF. Here the CDR3 DNA reads TGTGCCAGCAGCTCCGGGACAGGAGGTAGCTACGAGCGGTACTTC.

This rearrangement joins TRBV6-1 to TRBJ2-7, with D unresolved. V was clipped by 2 bases and J by 5 bases, with 13 bases between them. There are 14 residues in the CDR3. The germline V gene encodes CDR1 MNHNS and CDR2 SASEGT. The CDR3 protein is CASSEIGSTNEQYF. Here the CDR3 DNA reads TGTGCCAGCAGTGAAATTGGCAGTACGAACGAGCAGTACTTC.

As to this clone: Additional DNA sequences in this sample encode the identical CDR3. V is TRBV5-1 and J is TRBJ2-7; D uncertain. V lost 0 bases and J 1 base, leaving 8 bases between the germline ends. Per germline, CDR1 SGHRS and CDR2 YFSETQ. The CDR3 has 14 amino acids. CDR3 bases: TGCGCCAGCAGCTTGGTTCCAGGTTCCTACGAGCAGTACTTC. Protein: CASSLVPGSYEQYF. Filled out from reference TRBV5-1 and TRBJ2-7, the complete variable domain reads KAGVTQTPRYLIKTRGQQVTLSCSPISGHRSVSWYQQTPGQGLQFLFEYFSETQRNKGNFPGRFSGRQFSNSRSEMNVSTLELGDSALYLCASSLVPGSYEQYFGPGTRLTVT.

The chain has TRBV5-3 and TRBJ1-5; no firm D call. TRBV5-3 has ORF status, its function being uncertain. The length of the CDR3 is 11 residues. The V end lost 2 bases, the J end lost 7 bases, and 4 bases lay between the germline ends. DNA of the CDR3: TGTGCCAGAAGCTTCCAACAGCCCCAGCATTTT. It yields the protein CARSFQQPQHF.

The sample holds a few counts of this clone. The rearrangement joins TRBV28 to TRBJ1-1; 9 nucleotides agree with TRBD1. From germline, CDR1 is MDHEN and CDR2 SYDVKM. The CDR3 contains 14 residues. The V segment lost 5 bases and the J segment 4 bases; nucleotides outside the gene matches: 5. The CDR3 loop reads CASSQGDRATEAFF. In DNA, the CDR3 is TGTGCCAGCAGTCAAGGGGACAGGGCCACTGAAGCTTTCTTT.

The chain joins TRBV5-4 to TRBJ1-2; TRBD1 aligns across 7 bases. Germline CDR1 reads SGHNT; CDR2 reads YYREEE (reference sequence). V was clipped by 4 bases and J by 7 bases; unmatched bases: 7. The CDR3 sequence is 13 residues long. The CDR3 DNA reads TGTGCCAGCAGCAATACACAGGGGTCTGGCTACACCTTC. It codes for CASSNTQGSGYTF.